The sequence of this T cell receptor (beta chain) was determined in a study of cytomegalovirus exposure and HLA in healthy donors. Whole-study findings and limits: Follow-up analysis later connected one missense variant in DCLRE1C with trimming of TCR beta V- and J-genes. Productive status was seen about 87% or about 30% of the time for most TCR beta V segments in an earlier analysis.

This CDR3 is 17 amino acids long. V trimming: 7 bases; J trimming: 5 bases; junction bases outside the gene matches: 19. Germline lookup yields CDR1 MDHEN and CDR2 SYDVKM. With respect to this clone: The antigen remains undetermined.

It was with 60 Vbeta and 13 Jbeta primers that the PCR ran. Here immunoSEQ multiplex PCR was the method, and the copy in TCRdb shows in-frame clones only, minus some. The table shows 200,000 or so clones, with 80% to 90% occurring only once. The chain employs TRBV28 and TRBJ1-1; 7 nucleotides align to TRBD1. The sequence derives from a man aged 25 to 45 in good health and CMV-seronegative. Specimen: PBMCs. CDR3 region: CASIKGASWSPYTEAFF. The CDR3 DNA reads as TGTGCCAGCATTAAGGGGGCAAGTTGGAGTCCTTATACTGAAGCTTTCTTT. Variable domain in full (rest from reference TRBV28 and TRBJ1-1): DVKVTQSSRYLVKRTGEKVFLECVQDMDHENMFWYRQDPGLGLRLIYFSYDVKMKEKGDIPEGYSVSREKKERFSLILESASTNQTSMYLCASIKGASWSPYTEAFFGQGTRLTVV.